These T cell receptor beta chains were read from a single sample in a study of tumor-infiltrating lymphocytes in primary liver carcinoma. TCRdb independently ran MiXCR on the multiplex PCR reads; one entry per CDR3 protein. The sample holds about 200,000 distinct CDR3 sequences, almost 65% seen once. Material: peripheral blood. The receptors were gathered from a woman aged 55-75 years with primary liver carcinoma and hepatitis B virus infection. CDR3s include the opening cysteine and the closing phenylalanine or tryptophan. A D gene is named only where the DNA matches it firmly. The size of a clone is reported for some rows only, either as once, few or many, or as a class for expanded clones.

clone size	V gene	J gene	D gene	CDR3 protein	CDR3 DNA
-	TRBV5-1	TRBJ2-5	-	CASSLGRGGTGETQYF	TGCGCCAGCAGCTTAGGTCGTGGGGGCACGGGAGAGACCCAGTACTTC
many	TRBV6-6	TRBJ2-7	-	CASSSLRGAHEQYF	TGTGCCAGCAGTTCGCTCAGGGGGGCCCACGAGCAGTACTTC
-	TRBV6-1	TRBJ2-5	-	CASNGQKETQYF	TGTGCCAGCAATGGACAGAAAGAGACCCAGTACTTC
-	TRBV11-2	TRBJ2-1	TRBD1	CASSHHDRGGDEQFF	TGTGCCAGCAGCCACCACGACAGGGGGGGGGATGAGCAGTTCTTC
few	TRBV18	TRBJ1-2	-	CASSPPNGGYTF	TGTGCCAGCTCACCACCCAATGGTGGCTACACCTTC
many	TRBV4-1	TRBJ1-5	TRBD1	CASSLQGGGQPQHF	TGCGCCAGCAGCCTGCAGGGGGGAGGGCAGCCCCAGCATTTT
once	TRBV11-1	TRBJ1-3	-	CATDTSGNSIYF	TGTGCCACCGACACCTCTGGAAACAGCATATATTTT
once	TRBV6-5	TRBJ1-2	-	CGGSYFSVSYAAPIIGYGYTF	TGTGGCGGCAGTTACTTTTCAGTTAGCTATGCGGCCCCCATAATAGGCTATGGCTACACCTTC
-	TRBV30	TRBJ1-5	-	CAWSSWINQPQHF	TGTGCCTGGAGTTCATGGATCAATCAGCCCCAGCATTTT
many	TRBV4-2	TRBJ1-3	-	CASSQVEGISGNTIYF	TGTGCCAGCAGCCAAGTTGAGGGGATCTCTGGAAACACCATATATTTT
-	TRBV11-2	TRBJ2-7	-	CASSPRIAGQPSYEQYF	TGTGCCAGCAGCCCCCGGATAGCGGGACAGCCCTCCTACGAGCAGTACTTC